What follows is one T cell receptor (beta chain) and its context. Its antigen is unknown. Vbeta (60) and Jbeta (13) primers were used in the PCR. Some clones are missing from TCRdb's copy, which holds only in-frame ones; the method was immunoSEQ multiplex PCR. Of hundreds of thousands of clones listed, approximately 70% are singletons. This sample stems from a study of cytomegalovirus exposure and HLA in healthy donors. Study-wide results and limits: In an earlier analysis, productive rearrangement rates for most beta V segments clustered near 87% or 30%. Presence/absence analyses rested on an assumption that sequencing depth was roughly uniform across donors.

This CDR3 has 15 amino acids. J gave up 8 bases and V 2 bases, and 9 bases lay outside the gene matches. Germline V lookup: CDR1 MGHRA, CDR2 YSYEKL. Whereas donors were nominally healthy upon sampling, unrecorded immune exposures were probable. Sequencing was done on a sample of PBMCs. The receptor's source is a female donor in good health and CMV-seronegative. The rearrangement links TRBV4-1 to TRBJ2-1; 7 positions agree with TRBD2. The CDR3 coding sequence is TGCGCCAGCAGCCAACCGGGAGGAAGTGCATATGAGCAGTTCTTC. Translation: CASSQPGGSAYEQFF.